Listed here are 26 T cell receptor beta chains from one sample, sequenced in a study of beta chain features in type 1 diabetes. Study results and limitations: Type 1 diabetes patients showed a moderate but significant shortening of TCRB CDR3s in all four CD4+ subsets.

What these receptors recognize is not known. Since all of the isolated RNA was reverse transcribed, expressed TCRB transcripts were what got sequenced. The assay was immunoSEQ multiplex PCR, and TCRdb's table has in-frame clones only and misses some. The table lists hundreds of thousands of clones, over 12% of them singletons. Sequencing input: naive CD4+ T cells from blood. Every receptor here comes from a man between 18 and 29 years old with type 1 diabetes.

V is TRBV2 and J is TRBJ2-3; TRBD2 matches 8 bases. CDR3 length equals 14 residues. CDR1 SNHLY and CDR2 FYNNEI come from the germline V gene. Unmatched junction bases numbered 7, after V lost 4 bases and J lost 7 bases. As DNA, the CDR3 is TGTGCCAGCAGTGTGGCAACTAGCGGCAATACGCAGTATTTT. Its protein product is CASSVATSGNTQYF.

The CDR3 bases are TGTGCCATCGGGACTAGCGGCGATACGCAGTATTTT. Amino acid sequence: CAIGTSGDTQYF. The rearrangement links TRBV10-3 to TRBJ2-3; 11 bases match TRBD2. The germline CDR1 and CDR2 sequences are ENHRY and SYGVKD. Trimming took 8 bases from V and 6 from J; bases not matched to a gene: 1. The length of the CDR3 is 12 residues.

This clone has a handful of counts. The chain couples TRBV29-1 to TRBJ2-1; no firm D call. CDR1 and CDR2 (germline): SQVTM, ANQGSEA. The CDR3 consists of 14 residues. V dropped 4 bases and J dropped 3 bases, with 13 bases sitting between them. CDR3 loop: CSVGHSLFYNEQFF. CDR3 DNA: TGCAGCGTTGGACACAGTCTTTTCTACAATGAGCAGTTCTTC.

The CDR3 bases are TGTGCCAGCAGCCCCGGGACATTAACTAGCACAGATACGCAGTATTTT. It codes for CASSPGTLTSTDTQYF. This chain joins TRBV5-4 and TRBJ2-3, with D possibly being TRBD1 (6 bases). This CDR3 contains 16 residues. Trimming cost V 4 bases and J 0 bases, with 15 bases left between them. Germline V gene sequence: CDR1 SGHNT, CDR2 YYREEE (reference sequence).

This clone was found a few times. The genes are TRBV6-5 and TRBJ2-7, with 7 bases aligning to TRBD1. Trimming cost V 8 bases and J 1 base; bases outside gene matches: 8. This CDR3 contains 14 residues. CDR1 MNHEY and CDR2 SVGAGI come from the germline V gene. The CDR3 reads CASGSTGVSYEQYF. In nucleotides, the CDR3 is TGTGCCAGCGGGTCTACAGGGGTTTCCTACGAGCAGTACTTC.

This clone was detected only a few times. This chain connects TRBV7-2 to TRBJ2-3; D not certain. Trimming shortened V by 2 bases and J by 6 bases, and 6 bases separated the two germline ends. The CDR3 extends over 12 amino acids. The germline V gene encodes CDR1 SGHTA and CDR2 FQGNSA. CDR3 sequence reads: CASSLTADTQYF. In DNA, the CDR3 is TGTGCCAGCAGCTTAACTGCGGATACGCAGTATTTT.

The chain couples TRBV4-1 to TRBJ2-1, with TRBD2 matching over 8 bases. Germline V lookup: CDR1 MGHRA, CDR2 YSYEKL. CDR3 length equals 14 residues. V lost 4 bases to trimming and J lost 9 bases; unmatched junction nucleotides: 8. Here the CDR3 reads CASSPIGTRGEQFF. The CDR3 coding sequence is TGCGCCAGCAGCCCGATCGGGACTAGGGGTGAGCAGTTCTTC.

The rearrangement uses TRBV5-1 and TRBJ1-1, with TRBD1 matching over 8 bases. The CDR3 sequence is 16 residues long. V lost 4 bases to trimming and J lost 4 bases; unmatched junction nucleotides: 12. Germline V gene lookup returns CDR1 SGHRS and CDR2 YFSETQ. The CDR3 here is CASSPRQGRDGTEAFF. The CDR3 coding sequence is TGCGCCAGCAGCCCAAGACAGGGGCGTGATGGCACTGAAGCTTTCTTT.

The chain is built from TRBV5-4 and TRBJ2-3; TRBD2 aligns across 12 bases. The CDR3 spans 18 residues. Germline V gene lookup returns CDR1 SGHNT and CDR2 YYREEE (reference sequence). Trimming at V came to 1 base and at J to 5 bases, leaving 11 bases not matched to a gene. In DNA form, the CDR3 reads TGTGCCAGCAGCTTGTCCCCTCTAGCGGGAGGGCTAAGAGATACGCAGTATTTT. The encoded protein is CASSLSPLAGGLRDTQYF.

This clone was seen a few times. The CDR3 loop reads CASSIAASGSNEQFF. CDR3 sequence (DNA): TGTGCCAGCAGTATTGCGGCTAGCGGGAGCAATGAGCAGTTCTTC. The rearrangement uses TRBV28 and TRBJ2-1; the match to TRBD2 covers 10 bases. Germline V gene lookup returns CDR1 MDHEN and CDR2 SYDVKM. The CDR3 totals 15 residues. V was clipped by 5 bases and J by 6 bases; unmatched bases: 7.

The chain is built from TRBV5-1 and TRBJ2-3; D gene ambiguous. The CDR3 is made up of 13 amino acids. V was clipped by 4 bases and J by 4 bases, with 10 bases between them. Germline CDR1 and CDR2: SGHRS and YFSETQ. In DNA, the CDR3 is TGCGCCAGCAGCGGTCACGACTCAGATACGCAGTATTTT. Its translation is CASSGHDSDTQYF.

This clone has more than one count but fewer than ten. The J gene is TRBJ1-2, the V gene TRBV5-4, with a possible D match to TRBD1 (5 bases). This CDR3 is 14 amino acids long. Germline assignment: CDR1 SGHNT and CDR2 YYREEE (reference sequence). V was clipped by 6 bases and J by 2 bases, with 14 bases between them. CDR3 region: CASISGGGNYGYTF. In DNA, the CDR3 is TGTGCCAGCATCTCGGGGGGAGGAAACTATGGCTACACCTTC.

This clone was picked up a small number of times. This sequence joins TRBV20-1 and TRBJ2-5; possibly TRBD2 for D (5 bases). Germline-derived CDR1 and CDR2 are DFQATT and SNEGSKA (reference sequence). The CDR3 is made up of 11 amino acids. V was clipped by 4 bases and J by 4 bases, with 7 bases between them. Written as DNA, the CDR3 is TGCAGTGCTAACGGACTAGAGACCCAGTACTTC. This sequence encodes CSANGLETQYF.

The chain is built from TRBV29-1 and TRBJ1-1; 9 bases map to TRBD1. Trimming cost V 7 bases and J 4 bases; bases outside gene matches: 4. The CDR3 contains 12 residues. Germline V gene sequence: CDR1 SQVTM, CDR2 ANQGSEA. The CDR3 loop is CSGGQGFTEAFF. The CDR3 DNA reads as TGCAGCGGGGGACAGGGTTTCACTGAAGCTTTCTTT.

This clone was seen only a few times. The chain is built from TRBV5-4 and TRBJ2-5, with 11 nucleotides matching TRBD2. Germline values: CDR1 SGHNT, CDR2 YYREEE (reference sequence). This CDR3 contains 14 residues. The trim removed 4 bases at V and 3 bases at J, leaving 2 bases unmatched. The CDR3 loop reads CASSVTSGEETQYF. Here the CDR3 DNA reads TGTGCCAGCAGCGTGACTAGCGGGGAAGAGACCCAGTACTTC.

This chain uses TRBV11-2 with TRBJ1-2, with D unresolved. V lost 11 bases and J lost 0, with 13 bases in between. Germline CDR1 reads SGHAT; CDR2 reads FQNNGV. This CDR3 has 13 residues. The CDR3 is CAPAGRPNYGYTF. The DNA of the CDR3 is TGTGCCCCCGCGGGTCGACCTAACTATGGCTACACCTTC.

This clone was detected a few times. The gene calls are TRBV7-2 and TRBJ1-2; 8 bases fit TRBD1. The V segment lost 3 bases and the J segment 4 bases; nucleotides outside the gene matches: 4. There are 14 residues in the CDR3. The germline gives CDR1 SGHTA, CDR2 FQGNSA. This CDR3 reads CASSFGQGSYGYTF. In nucleotides, the CDR3 is TGTGCCAGCAGCTTTGGACAGGGTAGCTATGGCTACACCTTC. The full variable domain, in which reference TRBV7-2 and TRBJ1-2 provide the parts outside the CDR3, is GAGVSQSPSNKVTEKGKDVELRCDPISGHTALYWYRQSLGQGLEFLIYFQGNSAPDKSGLPSDRFSAERTGGSVSTLTIQRTQQEDSAVYLCASSFGQGSYGYTFGSGTRLTVV.

The sample holds a few counts of this clone. V usage is TRBV15 and J usage is TRBJ1-2, with D perhaps TRBD1 (5 bases). The CDR3 spans 15 residues. CDR1 and CDR2 from the germline V gene are LNHNV and YYDKDF (reference sequence). Trimming took off 1 base at V and 8 bases at J, with 17 bases between the two ends. The CDR3 nucleotides read TGTGCCACCAGCAGAGTCCAGGGTTCTTATAGAGGCTACACCTTC. It is translated as CATSRVQGSYRGYTF.

The rearrangement links TRBV5-1 to TRBJ2-6, with TRBD1 matching over 9 bases. Germline assignment: CDR1 SGHRS and CDR2 YFSETQ. The CDR3 has 18 amino acids. The J segment lost 2 bases and the V segment lost 5 bases, leaving 11 bases of the junction unmatched. CDR3 region: CASRPRQGGPAGANVLTF. The CDR3 DNA sequence: TGCGCCAGCAGGCCGCGACAGGGGGGCCCAGCTGGGGCCAACGTCCTGACTTTC. Full variable domain (remainder filled in from reference TRBV5-1 and TRBJ2-6): KAGVTQTPRYLIKTRGQQVTLSCSPISGHRSVSWYQQTPGQGLQFLFEYFSETQRNKGNFPGRFSGRQFSNSRSEMNVSTLELGDSALYLCASRPRQGGPAGANVLTFGAGSRLTVL.

This clone occurred a few times. The rearrangement uses TRBV27 and TRBJ1-1; 8 nucleotides match TRBD1. In germline, CDR1 is MNHEY, CDR2 SMNVEV (reference sequence). V shed 4 bases and J 5 bases; nucleotides not matched to a gene: 3. This CDR3 is built from 13 residues. CDR3 nucleotides: TGTGCCAGCAGTTCGACAGGGGAGACTGAAGCTTTCTTT. Its protein product is CASSSTGETEAFF.

This clone was counted a few times. Here the CDR3 DNA reads TGTGCCAGCAGTTCCCGTTCGGGACAGATGGAAGAGACCCAGTACTTC. Its protein is CASSSRSGQMEETQYF. The chain couples TRBV6-6 to TRBJ2-5; 7 nucleotides align to TRBD1. This CDR3 has 16 residues. The germline V gene has CDR1 MNHNY and CDR2 SVGAGI (reference sequence). Trimming cost V 4 bases and J 3 bases; bases outside gene matches: 11.

This clone was counted between two and nine times. The rearrangement joins TRBV5-1 to TRBJ2-6, with 11 positions matching TRBD1. Germline loops: CDR1 SGHRS, CDR2 YFSETQ. The trim removed 0 bases at V and 0 bases at J, leaving 5 bases unmatched. The CDR3 is made up of 19 amino acids. CDR3 sequence reads: CASSLGMGTGGSGANVLTF. For the CDR3, the DNA is TGCGCCAGCAGCTTGGGGATGGGGACAGGGGGCTCTGGGGCCAACGTCCTGACTTTC.

In its sample, this clone was seen a few times. The chain is built from TRBV5-4 and TRBJ2-1, with no clear D. Germline CDR1 reads SGHNT; CDR2 reads YYREEE (reference sequence). Trimming removed 2 bases from V and 7 bases from J, with 10 bases in between. The CDR3 sequence is 13 residues long. The CDR3 loop is CASSFPERNEQFF. The CDR3 nucleotides are TGTGCCAGCAGCTTTCCCGAACGGAATGAGCAGTTCTTC.

This clone was counted a few times. The gene calls are TRBV15 and TRBJ2-5; D call uncertain. Germline V gene data show CDR1 as LNHNV and CDR2 as YYDKDF (reference sequence). There are 17 residues in the CDR3. V dropped 0 bases and J dropped 2 bases, with 16 bases sitting between them. CDR3 DNA: TGTGCCACCAGCAGAGATAGGTTTCCCGGAGCTCAAGAGACCCAGTACTTC. The encoded protein is CATSRDRFPGAQETQYF.

CDR3 in amino acids: CASSLAVIVSGRAYEQYF. The CDR3 DNA follows: TGTGCCAGCAGCTTAGCCGTGATCGTTAGCGGGAGGGCCTACGAGCAGTACTTC. This rearrangement joins TRBV7-2 to TRBJ2-7; 11 bases align to TRBD2. The CDR3 is made up of 18 amino acids. The germline CDR1 and CDR2 sequences are SGHTA and FQGNSA. J lost 2 bases, V lost 0 bases, and 9 bases had no gene match.

This clone was detected only a few times. This sequence joins TRBV30 and TRBJ2-4; D not resolved. CDR3 size: 12 residues. V dropped 2 bases and J dropped 8 bases, with 10 bases sitting between them. Germline V gives CDR1 GTSNPN, CDR2 SVGIG (reference sequence). The CDR3 DNA is TGTGCCTGGAGTCCATTTGTAGACATTCAGTACTTC. This translates into CAWSPFVDIQYF. Full variable domain (remainder filled in from reference TRBV30 and TRBJ2-4): SQTIHQWPATLVQPVGSPLSLECTVEGTSNPNLYWYRQAAGRGLQLLFYSVGIGQISSEVPQNLSASRPQDRQFILSSKKLLLSDSGFYLCAWSPFVDIQYFGAGTRLSVL.